Each of the 32 T cell receptor beta chains below was sequenced from the same sample in a study of control samples from healthy donors and cancer patients. Clones were sequenced by immunoSEQ multiplex PCR, and TCRdb holds only the in-frame ones, with some missing. The sample records under 200,000 clones, 75% to 95% being singletons. The specimen was blood. These receptors all come from a woman aged 25 to 39 in good health.

The V gene is TRBV7-2, the J gene TRBJ2-2, with TRBD2 identical over 10 bases. CDR3 length: 16 amino acids. The V and J ends lost 2 bases and 5 bases, in that order; junction bases with no gene match: 5. From germline, CDR1 is SGHTA and CDR2 FQGNSA. DNA for the CDR3: TGTGCCAGCAGCTTAAGCAAGACTAGCGGGACCGGGGAGCTGTTTTTT. Its translation: CASSLSKTSGTGELFF.

CDR3 bases: TGTGCCAGCAGCCAAATAAGGAGCTCCTACAATGAGCAGTTCTTC. This gives the protein CASSQIRSSYNEQFF. The chain links TRBV3-1 (or the pseudogene TRBV3-2) to TRBJ2-1; no definite D call. Trimming shortened V by 2 bases and J by 0 bases, and 8 bases separated the two germline ends. The CDR3 covers 15 residues. The germline V gene has CDR1 LGHDT and CDR2 YNNKEL (reference sequence).

The rearrangement joins TRBV5-6 to TRBJ1-2, with a tentative D call TRBD1 (6 bases). Germline V gives CDR1 SGHDT, CDR2 YYEEEE. The V end was cut by 1 base, the J end by 3 bases, with 7 bases between. This CDR3 spans 13 amino acids. CDR3 protein: CASSLWGHYGYTF. Written as DNA, the CDR3 is TGTGCCAGCAGCTTGTGGGGGCACTATGGCTACACCTTC.

V usage is TRBV5-4 and J usage is TRBJ1-2; no clear D. V was shortened by 0 bases and J by 3 bases, with 6 bases between the two germline ends. CDR3 length equals 13 residues. The germline V gene encodes CDR1 SGHNT and CDR2 YYREEE (reference sequence). The DNA of the CDR3 is TGTGCCAGCAGCTTGGTCGGGGACTATGGCTACACCTTC. Its translation is CASSLVGDYGYTF.

This sequence joins TRBV7-5 and TRBJ1-5; TRBD1 was called by the table and not checked on the DNA. TRBV7-5 is a known pseudogene. The CDR3 extends over 14 amino acids. CDR3 in DNA: TGTGCCAGAAGCCGGGACAGGGGGCATCAGCCCCAGCATTTT. It codes for CARSRDRGHQPQHF.

This chain links TRBV4-1 with TRBJ2-3, with 9 bases fitting TRBD1. Germline CDR1 MGHRA, CDR2 YSYEKL. The CDR3 is 16 amino acids. The J segment lost 1 base and the V segment lost 3 bases, leaving 5 bases of the junction unmatched. CDR3 in DNA: TGCGCCAGCAGCCACCTACAGGGGGCTCGCACAGATACGCAGTATTTT. Its translation is CASSHLQGARTDTQYF.

The chain uses TRBV27 and TRBJ2-7; 13 bases line up with TRBD2. The CDR3 is 15 residues long. Germline-derived CDR1 and CDR2 are MNHEY and SMNVEV (reference sequence). Losses at the gene ends were 4 bases for V and 5 bases for J; bases not matched to a gene: 5. In DNA, the CDR3 is TGTGCCAGCAGTTCCCGGACTAGCGGGAGCGACGAGCAGTACTTC. Protein: CASSSRTSGSDEQYF.

The chain is built from TRBV11-2 and TRBJ1-2; no clear D. This CDR3 is 15 amino acids long. V lost 5 bases and J lost 4, with 17 bases in between. Germline CDR1 is SGHAT and CDR2 is FQNNGV. The CDR3 is CASSDLTDSSYGYTF. CDR3 DNA: TGTGCCAGCAGCGACCTGACTGACTCCTCCTATGGCTACACCTTC.

V is TRBV4-2 and J is TRBJ1-6; maybe TRBD1 (6 bases). Germline values: CDR1 LGHNA, CDR2 YNFKEQ. There are 15 residues in the CDR3. The V end lost 4 bases, the J end lost 5 bases, and 12 bases lay between the germline ends. The CDR3 region has the DNA TGTGCCAGCAGCCGGGAGGGGGTCAATAATTCACCCCTCCACTTT. This codes for CASSREGVNNSPLHF.

The genes are TRBV27 and TRBJ1-6; TRBD1 is a possible D gene (5 bases). The CDR3 is 15 residues long. Germline V gene lookup returns CDR1 MNHEY and CDR2 SMNVEV (reference sequence). Trimming removed 3 bases at V and 2 bases at J, with 8 bases between. CDR3 sequence reads: CASSFQGPYNSPLHF. The CDR3 DNA reads TGTGCCAGCAGTTTCCAGGGACCCTATAATTCACCCCTCCACTTT.

This sequence joins TRBV29-1 and TRBJ2-2, with D uncertain. V was clipped by 4 bases and J by 5 bases, with 2 bases between them. Per germline, CDR1 SQVTM and CDR2 ANQGSEA. The CDR3 has 10 residues. The CDR3 DNA is TGCAGCGTTGGAACCGGGGAGCTGTTTTTT. This sequence encodes CSVGTGELFF.

This chain uses TRBV18 with TRBJ2-3; no definite D call. CDR3 length: 12 residues. Looked up from germline, CDR1 is KGHSH and CDR2 is LQKENI. The V end was cut by 2 bases, the J end by 2 bases, with 2 bases between. The CDR3 bases are TGTGCCAGCTCACCAACCACAGATACGCAGTATTTT. It encodes CASSPTTDTQYF.

As to this clone: The germline gene is not matched at one end of the junction; a read error may be the cause. The chain has TRBV6-1 and TRBJ2-7, with TRBD1 as a possible D gene (6 bases). The germline CDR1 and CDR2 sequences are MNHNS and SASEGT. The CDR3 loop spans 13 amino acids. The CDR3 DNA is TGTGCCAGCAGTGAATCTGGACAGTACGGGCAGTACTTC. Translation gives CASSESGQYGQYF.

The V call is TRBV6-4, the J call TRBJ2-3; weak D call: TRBD1 (5 bases). The CDR3 is 13 amino acids. Deletions cut 4 bases from V and 5 bases from J, with 10 bases between. Per the germline V gene, CDR1 is MRHNA and CDR2 is SNTAGT. CDR3 loop: CASSGLRGDTQYF. The CDR3 region has the DNA TGTGCCAGCAGTGGTCTAAGGGGAGATACGCAGTATTTT.

This clone was seen a single time. The rearrangement uses TRBV25-1 and TRBJ1-1, with D uncertain. The CDR3 has 15 amino acids. CDR1 is MGHDK and CDR2 is SYGVNS in the germline V gene. V gave up 2 bases and J gave up 0 bases, with 10 bases separating them. In DNA form, the CDR3 reads TGTGCCAGCAGTGAACACCTATCCATGAACACTGAAGCTTTCTTT. Its protein is CASSEHLSMNTEAFF.

J is TRBJ2-1 and V is TRBV7-2, with 7 bases matching TRBD1. CDR1 SGHTA and CDR2 FQGNSA come from the germline V gene. This CDR3 is built from 13 residues. V shed 6 bases and J 5 bases; nucleotides not matched to a gene: 4. DNA for the CDR3: TGTGCCAGCAGTCCAGACAGGGACAATGAGCAGTTCTTC. Its translation is CASSPDRDNEQFF.

A word on this clone: Other DNA sequences in this specimen translate into the identical CDR3. The chain recombines TRBV6-4 with TRBJ2-1; D unresolved. Germline loops: CDR1 MRHNA, CDR2 SNTAGT. V lost 0 bases and J 0 bases, leaving 3 bases between the germline ends. CDR3 size: 14 residues. The CDR3 region is CASSDSSSYNEQFF. CDR3 nucleotide sequence: TGTGCCAGCAGTGACTCGAGCTCCTACAATGAGCAGTTCTTC.

This clone came up a few times. This chain uses TRBV12-3 or TRBV12-4 with TRBJ1-2; maybe TRBD1 (6 bases). Trimming took off 1 base at V and 3 bases at J, with 6 bases between the two ends. The CDR3 spans 13 residues. This CDR3 reads CASSLGTDYGYTF. DNA of the CDR3: TGTGCCAGCAGTTTAGGGACAGACTATGGCTACACCTTC.

The chain combines TRBV7-2 with TRBJ1-6, with 7 bases matching TRBD1. Per the germline V gene, CDR1 is SGHTA and CDR2 is FQGNSA. The V gene end was trimmed by 5 bases and the J gene end by 8 bases; junction bases not matched to a gene: 6. The CDR3 totals 14 residues. CDR3 nucleotides: TGTGCCAGCAGCCGGGACAGTCGCGATTCACCCCTCCACTTT. This sequence encodes CASSRDSRDSPLHF.

This sequence joins TRBV11-3 and TRBJ2-2; possible D gene TRBD1, 5 bases. The germline V gene encodes CDR1 SGHNT and CDR2 YENEEA. V shed 5 bases and J shed 5 bases, with 6 bases lying between them. The CDR3 spans 12 residues. CDR3 loop: CASSDRTGELFF. The CDR3 DNA reads as TGTGCCAGCAGCGACAGAACCGGGGAGCTGTTTTTT.

In this sample, this clone turned up a few times. V is TRBV25-1 and J is TRBJ2-5, with TRBD2 matching over 7 bases. CDR1 is MGHDK and CDR2 is SYGVNS in the germline V gene. The V and J ends lost 2 bases and 1 base, in that order; junction bases with no gene match: 7. The CDR3 sequence is 16 residues long. The CDR3 protein is CASSENGGRVQETQYF. CDR3 in DNA: TGTGCCAGCAGTGAAAACGGGGGGAGGGTCCAAGAGACCCAGTACTTC.

This CDR3 is CASSLMDSPLHF. Written as DNA, the CDR3 is TGTGCCAGCAGCTTAATGGATTCACCCCTCCACTTT. The chain links TRBV11-3 to TRBJ1-6; D remains unclear. V was pared by 2 bases and J by 8 bases, with 4 bases between. Looked up from germline, CDR1 is SGHNT and CDR2 is YENEEA. The CDR3 is 12 amino acids.

The chain is built from TRBV19 and TRBJ2-7; TRBD2 agrees at 9 bases. Germline CDR1 reads LNHDA; CDR2 reads SQIVND (reference sequence). With 8 bases clipped from V and 7 bases from J, the junction kept 15 bases outside the gene matches. This CDR3 is built from 15 residues. CDR3 amino acids: CASRKRASGVEEQYF. Written as DNA, the CDR3 is TGTGCCAGTCGAAAAAGGGCTAGCGGGGTGGAGGAGCAGTACTTC.

The chain is built from TRBV4-2 and TRBJ2-1; 10 nucleotides agree with TRBD1. Germline V CDR1 and CDR2: LGHNA, YNFKEQ. The CDR3 extends over 15 amino acids. With 3 bases clipped from V and 7 bases from J, the junction kept 6 bases outside the gene matches. This CDR3 is CASSQDRGVNNEQFF. In nucleotides, the CDR3 is TGTGCCAGCAGCCAGGACAGGGGGGTTAATAATGAGCAGTTCTTC.

The chain combines TRBV7-8 with TRBJ2-4, with D tentatively TRBD2 (7 bases). The CDR3 has 14 amino acids. Between the trimmed V and J ends, which lost 0 bases and 8 bases, there was a span of 11 bases. Germline-derived CDR1 and CDR2 are SGHVS and FQNEAQ. The CDR3 sequence: CASSLAGGRDIQYF. In DNA form, the CDR3 reads TGTGCCAGCAGCTTAGCGGGGGGGCGCGACATTCAGTACTTC.

The chain combines TRBV2 with TRBJ2-5, with D possibly TRBD2 on 6 matching bases. The germline V gene encodes CDR1 SNHLY and CDR2 FYNNEI. The CDR3 length is 11 residues. The germline V and J ends were trimmed by 8 bases and 3 bases, with 7 bases remaining between them. Here the CDR3 DNA reads TGTGCCAGCGTAGCGGAAGAGACCCAGTACTTC. It yields the protein CASVAEETQYF.

The chain combines TRBV7-3 with TRBJ2-7; D is undetermined. Per the germline V gene, CDR1 is SGHTA and CDR2 is FQGTGA. This CDR3 contains 11 residues. Trimming shortened V by 2 bases and J by 3 bases, and 2 bases separated the two germline ends. The CDR3 region has the DNA TGTGCCAGCAGCTTACACTACGAGCAGTACTTC. The encoded protein is CASSLHYEQYF. Looking up the rest from reference TRBV7-3 and TRBJ2-7 gives the full variable domain: GAGVSQTPSNKVTEKGKYVELRCDPISGHTALYWYRQSLGQGPEFLIYFQGTGAADDSGLPNDRFFAVRPEGSVSTLKIQRTERGDSAVYLCASSLHYEQYFGPGTRLTVT.

The chain links TRBV6-4 to TRBJ1-4; D remains unclear. The CDR3 is 13 amino acids. Trimming took off 3 bases at V and 5 bases at J, with 7 bases between the two ends. Germline CDR1 MRHNA, CDR2 SNTAGT. In nucleotides, the CDR3 is TGTGCCAGCAGTGATGGGGAGAATGAAAAACTGTTTTTT. This gives the protein CASSDGENEKLFF.

This clone has only one observation. This chain uses TRBV28 with TRBJ2-7, with 7 bases that match TRBD2. The CDR3 is 14 amino acids. J lost 3 bases, V lost 2 bases, and 4 bases had no gene match. The V gene's germline CDR1 is MDHEN and CDR2 SYDVKM. CDR3 in DNA: TGTGCCAGCAGTTTAGGGGGGGTTGACTACGAGCAGTACTTC. It is translated as CASSLGGVDYEQYF.

The rearrangement links TRBV7-9 to TRBJ2-3; 10 nucleotides line up with TRBD2. Germline V gene lookup returns CDR1 SEHNR and CDR2 FQNEAQ (reference sequence). V was clipped by 3 bases and J by 3 bases; unmatched bases: 3. CDR3 length: 15 amino acids. In DNA form, the CDR3 reads TGTGCCAGCAGCTTCCTAGCGGGAGATACAGATACGCAGTATTTT. Translated, it gives CASSFLAGDTDTQYF.

This clone was detected only once. Distinct nucleotide sequences in the sample also encode this CDR3. This chain links TRBV28 with TRBJ2-7; tentative D call: TRBD1 (6 bases). Germline V CDR1 and CDR2: MDHEN, SYDVKM. Trimming took off 5 bases at V and 4 bases at J, with 6 bases between the two ends. This CDR3 region has 11 residues. CDR3 sequence (DNA): TGTGCCAGCAGTCAGGGGTACGAGCAGTACTTC. It translates to CASSQGYEQYF.

V gene TRBV2 combines with J gene TRBJ1-1; D gene ambiguous. The ends were cut back, 4 bases at V and 5 bases at J, with 8 bases in the middle. CDR1 SNHLY and CDR2 FYNNEI come from the germline V gene. The CDR3 has 12 residues. The CDR3 region is CASSVAETEAFF. CDR3 DNA: TGTGCCAGCAGTGTCGCGGAGACTGAAGCTTTCTTT.